Presented here are 8 T cell receptor beta chains from one specimen sequenced in a study of graft-versus-host responses after intestinal transplantation. Their antigens remain unidentified. Here immunoSEQ multiplex PCR was the method, and the copy in TCRdb shows in-frame clones only, minus some. The table has around 96,000 clones, about 93% seen once. Sequenced material: unstimulated CD4+ T cells sorted from spleen or lymph node cells, taken before intestinal transplant. These receptors were taken from a human donor who received an intestinal transplant.

This rearrangement joins TRBV9 to TRBJ2-3; 14 bases align to TRBD2. The CDR3 is 20 amino acids. The V gene's germline CDR1 is SGDLS and CDR2 YYNGEE. The V gene end was trimmed by 3 bases and the J gene end by 1 base; junction bases not matched to a gene: 13. This chain's CDR3 is CASSGGLAGEGPWGTDTQYF. CDR3 DNA: TGTGCCAGCAGCGGGGGACTAGCGGGGGAGGGGCCCTGGGGCACAGATACGCAGTATTTT.

The chain joins TRBV7-9 to TRBJ2-7; 8 bases agree with TRBD2. Germline CDR1 and CDR2: SEHNR and FQNEAQ (reference sequence). The length of the CDR3 is 13 residues. Trimming took 6 bases from V and 6 from J; bases not matched to a gene: 7. The CDR3 region is CASSLREGGEQYF. The CDR3 DNA is TGTGCCAGCAGTCTACGGGAGGGGGGCGAGCAGTACTTC. Full variable domain (remainder filled in from reference TRBV7-9 and TRBJ2-7): DTGVSQNPRHKITKRGQNVTFRCDPISEHNRLYWYRQTLGQGPEFLTYFQNEAQLEKSRLLSDRFSAERPKGSFSTLEIQRTEQGDSAMYLCASSLREGGEQYFGPGTRLTVT.

This clone is a singleton in its sample. This chain uses TRBV7-9 with TRBJ2-3; 10 nucleotides agree with TRBD2. There are 14 residues in the CDR3. V shed 5 bases, J shed 4 bases, and the junction held 3 bases outside the gene matches. Germline CDR1 and CDR2: SEHNR and FQNEAQ (reference sequence). CDR3 bases: TGTGCCAGCAGCCCAGGGACTAGCGCAGATACGCAGTATTTT. Translation: CASSPGTSADTQYF.

This rearrangement joins TRBV28 to TRBJ1-2, with 9 positions matching TRBD1. The V segment lost 6 bases and the J segment 5 bases; nucleotides outside the gene matches: 7. Germline V gene data show CDR1 as MDHEN and CDR2 as SYDVKM. This CDR3 contains 14 residues. CDR3 DNA: TGTGCCAGCAGAACCGGGACAGGGTTATATGGCTACACCTTC. Encoded protein: CASRTGTGLYGYTF.

V is TRBV19 and J is TRBJ1-2; 10 nucleotides agree with TRBD1. V shed 4 bases, J shed 0 bases, and the junction held 5 bases outside the gene matches. Germline-derived CDR1 and CDR2 are LNHDA and SQIVND (reference sequence). The CDR3 runs to 16 residues. The CDR3 nucleotides are TGTGCCAGTAGTAACCGGGACAGGGGATCTAACTATGGCTACACCTTC. Translated, it gives CASSNRDRGSNYGYTF.

The chain employs TRBV5-1 and TRBJ2-7, with 8 bases aligning to TRBD1. CDR3 size: 14 residues. V lost 0 bases and J lost 5; bases outside the gene matches: 4. The germline V gene has CDR1 SGHRS and CDR2 YFSETQ. Here the CDR3 reads CASSLEAGGDEQYF. In nucleotides, the CDR3 is TGCGCCAGCAGCTTGGAGGCAGGGGGCGACGAGCAGTACTTC.

The DNA of the CDR3 is TGCGCCAGCAGTGATCGACTCCGGGATACGCAGTATTTT. Residues: CASSDRLRDTQYF. This chain links TRBV10-1 with TRBJ2-3, with D hard to call. The CDR3 consists of 13 residues. The V gene's germline CDR1 is WNHNN and CDR2 SYGVQD (reference sequence). The V gene lost 3 bases and the J gene lost 6 bases, with 10 bases spanning the gap.

This chain uses TRBV4-3 with TRBJ1-2; D might be TRBD1 (6 bases). Trimming shortened V by 0 bases and J by 6 bases, and 11 bases separated the two germline ends. Germline assignment: CDR1 LGHNA and CDR2 YSLEER. This CDR3 is built from 14 residues. The CDR3 sequence: CASSQDVRGNGYTF. CDR3 DNA: TGCGCCAGCAGCCAAGATGTCAGGGGCAATGGCTACACCTTC.